The 5 T cell receptor beta chains given below trace back to one sample, sequenced in a study of OX40 agonist ivuxolimab in advanced cancers. Only in-frame clones appear in the TCRdb table, and some are missing; sequencing was by immunoSEQ multiplex PCR. The sample consists of tens of thousands of clones, approximately 91% of them appearing once. Sample: CD4+ or CD8+ T cells sorted from blood, taken in a trial of the OX40 agonist ivuxolimab. These receptors all stem from an adult with an advanced solid tumor such as melanoma, head and neck, liver or kidney cancer.

This chain connects TRBV6-1 to TRBJ2-1, with a weak D call TRBD1 (5 bases). The CDR3 totals 10 residues. Germline lookup yields CDR1 MNHNS and CDR2 SASEGT. Trimming left V 4 bases short and J 12 bases short, with 7 bases between. CDR3 bases: TGTGCCAGCAGTGCGCAGGGGCAGTTCTTC. Translation gives CASSAQGQFF.

The V and J genes are TRBV6-1 and TRBJ1-1; D call uncertain. The CDR3 is 13 residues long. Germline V gene sequence: CDR1 MNHNS, CDR2 SASEGT. V was trimmed by 2 bases and J by 2 bases, leaving 6 bases between them. Here the CDR3 DNA reads TGTGCCAGCAGTGAACTCGGAAACACTGAAGCTTTCTTT. Protein product: CASSELGNTEAFF.

This chain uses TRBV7-9 with TRBJ1-2; no definite D call. Germline assignment: CDR1 SEHNR and CDR2 FQNEAQ (reference sequence). V was clipped by 7 bases and J by 2 bases, with 11 bases between them. The CDR3 loop spans 13 amino acids. CDR3 nucleotides: TGTGCCAGCACGAGGGTTGAAAACTATGGCTACACCTTC. Protein product: CASTRVENYGYTF.

This clone was detected once. At the DNA level, this CDR3 is encoded by other sequences in the same sample as well. This sequence joins TRBV27 and TRBJ1-1; no definite D call. The CDR3 contains 11 residues. CDR1 and CDR2 from the germline V gene are MNHEY and SMNVEV (reference sequence). V lost 6 bases and J lost 1, with 3 bases in between. CDR3 sequence reads: CASRQNTEAFF. CDR3 nucleotide sequence: TGTGCCAGCAGGCAGAACACTGAAGCTTTCTTT.

This chain uses TRBV4-3 with TRBJ2-1, with 7 bases lining up with TRBD2. The V gene's germline CDR1 is LGHNA and CDR2 YSLEER. CDR3 length: 17 amino acids. V gave up 0 bases and J gave up 3 bases; unmatched junction bases: 8. The CDR3 nucleotides are TGCGCCAGCAGCCAAGATCTTCTAGCGGAAAACTACAATGAGCAGTTCTTC. Translated: CASSQDLLAENYNEQFF.